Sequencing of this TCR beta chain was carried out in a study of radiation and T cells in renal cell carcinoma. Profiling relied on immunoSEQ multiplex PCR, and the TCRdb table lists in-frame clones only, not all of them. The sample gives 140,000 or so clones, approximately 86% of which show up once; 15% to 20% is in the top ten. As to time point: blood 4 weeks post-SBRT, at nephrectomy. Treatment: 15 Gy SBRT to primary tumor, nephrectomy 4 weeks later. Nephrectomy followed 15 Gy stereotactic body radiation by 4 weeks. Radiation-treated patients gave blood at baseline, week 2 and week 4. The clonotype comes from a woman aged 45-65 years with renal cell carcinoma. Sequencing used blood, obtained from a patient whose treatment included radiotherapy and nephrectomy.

CDR3 coding DNA: TGTGCCAGCTCACCACCGAACGGTTTGGGGAACACTGAAGCTTTCTTT. Its protein product is CASSPPNGLGNTEAFF. The rearrangement uses TRBV18 and TRBJ1-1, with D uncertain. Germline V gene sequence: CDR1 KGHSH, CDR2 LQKENI. The CDR3 length is 16 residues. Trimming cost V 0 bases and J 1 base, with 12 bases left between them.